These 22 T cell receptor beta chains were sequenced from one sample in a study of T-cell reconstitution after alpha-beta-depleted transplantation in children. Researchers prepared the TCRbeta library using unique molecular identifiers, the study reports. TCRdb passed the PCR reads through MiXCR, listing each CDR3 protein once. Of about 110,000 distinct CDR3 sequences listed, approximately 10% were seen once; the top ten hold around 8.2%. The starting material was PBMCs from the stem cell graft donor, obtained from the stem cell graft. The receptor set was obtained from a human donor who donated a stem cell graft to a child with acute lymphoblastic leukemia.

This clonotype was recorded at least ten times. The chain couples TRBV4-3 to TRBJ2-2; 7 bases line up with TRBD2. This CDR3 is 14 amino acids long. V was clipped by 6 bases and J by 4 bases; unmatched bases: 5. Germline CDR1 is LGHNA and CDR2 is YSLEER. CDR3 amino acids: CASSFERGTGELFF. In nucleotides, the CDR3 is TGCGCCAGCAGTTTCGAGCGGGGCACCGGGGAGCTGTTTTTT.

This clonotype was detected ten times or more. The rearrangement joins TRBV5-1 to TRBJ1-1; D possibly corresponds to TRBD1 (5 bases). The CDR3 is 14 residues long. V was shortened by 0 bases and J by 3 bases, with 9 bases between the two germline ends. Per the germline V gene, CDR1 is SGHRS and CDR2 is YFSETQ. Written as DNA, the CDR3 is TGCGCCAGCAGCTTGGTCGAAGGGGACACTGAAGCTTTCTTT. It is translated as CASSLVEGDTEAFF.

As for this clonotype: A much bigger clone sits one base away, suggesting this may be a read error. The chain is built from TRBV20-1 and TRBJ2-1; no firm D call. CDR3 size: 14 residues. Germline loops: CDR1 DFQATT, CDR2 SNEGSKA (reference sequence). The ends were cut back, 0 bases at V and 8 bases at J, with 14 bases in the middle. The CDR3 here is CSARDRPTRDEQFF. The CDR3 nucleotides read TGCAGTGCTAGAGATCGGCCCACCCGGGATGAGCAGTTCTTC.

This clonotype was detected ten times or more. This sequence joins TRBV5-1 and TRBJ2-5; D is undetermined. The V gene's germline CDR1 is SGHRS and CDR2 YFSETQ. The CDR3 runs to 12 residues. Deletions cut 0 bases from V and 2 bases from J, with 2 bases between. In DNA, the CDR3 is TGCGCCAGCAGCTTGGTACAAGAGACCCAGTACTTC. It codes for CASSLVQETQYF.

The table lists this clonotype with many counts. The V gene is TRBV29-1, the J gene TRBJ2-3; D possibly corresponds to TRBD1 (8 bases). V lost 6 bases and J 3 bases, leaving 31 bases between the germline ends. Per germline, CDR1 SQVTM and CDR2 ANQGSEA. The CDR3 totals 19 residues. CDR3 region: CSVGGRQGPSPVLTDTQYF. CDR3 nucleotides: TGCAGCGTGGGGGGGAGACAGGGGCCCTCCCCTGTACTGACAGATACGCAGTATTTT.

This clonotype occurred many times. The chain is built from TRBV7-2 and TRBJ2-5; possible D gene TRBD1, 6 bases. Germline CDR1 is SGHTA and CDR2 is FQGNSA. This CDR3 is built from 14 residues. Trimming stripped 3 bases from V and 5 bases from J, with 13 bases between. The CDR3 DNA sequence: TGTGCCAGCAGCTTCTGGGGGCCACGGGAGACCCAGTACTTC. Protein sequence: CASSFWGPRETQYF. Variable domain in full (rest from reference TRBV7-2 and TRBJ2-5): GAGVSQSPSNKVTEKGKDVELRCDPISGHTALYWYRQSLGQGLEFLIYFQGNSAPDKSGLPSDRFSAERTGGSVSTLTIQRTQQEDSAVYLCASSFWGPRETQYFGPGTRLLVL.

This clonotype was observed many times. The J gene is TRBJ1-4, the V gene TRBV5-1; D may be TRBD1 (5 bases). V lost 0 bases, J lost 8 bases, and 11 bases lay in between. This CDR3 has 14 amino acids. The germline gives CDR1 SGHRS, CDR2 YFSETQ. Here the CDR3 reads CASSLDPGEEKLFF. CDR3 coding DNA: TGCGCCAGCAGCTTGGACCCGGGGGAGGAAAAACTGTTTTTT.

This clonotype was observed at least ten times. The rearrangement joins TRBV27 to TRBJ2-3; D possibly corresponds to TRBD2 (5 bases). Germline CDR1 and CDR2: MNHEY and SMNVEV (reference sequence). Trimming shortened V by 0 bases and J by 1 base, and 11 bases separated the two germline ends. CDR3 length equals 16 residues. The CDR3 spells CASSLSGVGRTDTQYF. The DNA for the CDR3 is TGTGCCAGCAGTTTATCGGGAGTTGGCCGCACAGATACGCAGTATTTT.

This clonotype was picked up many times. V is TRBV7-2 and J is TRBJ1-1; no clear D. CDR1 is SGHTA and CDR2 is FQGNSA in the germline V gene. CDR3 length: 15 amino acids. V lost 5 bases and J lost 2, with 15 bases in between. CDR3 sequence reads: CASSPESLYNTEAFF. CDR3 sequence (DNA): TGTGCCAGCAGCCCAGAATCCCTATACAACACTGAAGCTTTCTTT.

In its sample, this clonotype was seen many times. This sequence joins TRBV7-3 and TRBJ2-3; 8 positions match TRBD1. J lost 2 bases, V lost 6 bases, and 7 bases had no gene match. This CDR3 has 15 residues. Germline V gene data show CDR1 as SGHTA and CDR2 as FQGTGA. The CDR3 loop reads CASSLGTGPTDTQYF. The CDR3 region has the DNA TGTGCCAGCAGTTTAGGGACAGGCCCCACAGATACGCAGTATTTT.

This clonotype was counted ten times or more. The gene calls are TRBV7-9 and TRBJ2-2, with a tentative D call TRBD1 (5 bases). This CDR3 has 15 amino acids. V lost 5 bases to trimming and J lost 0 bases, with 10 bases between them. Germline CDR1 and CDR2: SEHNR and FQNEAQ (reference sequence). CDR3 in DNA: TGTGCCAGCAGCCTTCTACAGGCGAACACCGGGGAGCTGTTTTTT. It translates to CASSLLQANTGELFF.

This clonotype was recorded many times. The chain carries TRBV20-1 and TRBJ1-1; D gene ambiguous. The V end lost 0 bases, the J end lost 0 bases, and 8 bases lay between the germline ends. Germline CDR1 and CDR2: DFQATT and SNEGSKA (reference sequence). This CDR3 has 14 residues. CDR3 residues: CSARDAFMNTEAFF. The DNA for the CDR3 is TGCAGTGCTAGAGATGCCTTCATGAACACTGAAGCTTTCTTT.

This clonotype has a count of ten or more. The chain uses TRBV18 and TRBJ1-5, with a possible D match to TRBD1 (6 bases). Germline loops: CDR1 KGHSH, CDR2 LQKENI. The V gene lost 5 bases and the J gene lost 0 bases, with 8 bases spanning the gap. The CDR3 sequence is 14 residues long. CDR3 amino acids: CASSGQISNQPQHF. CDR3 bases: TGTGCCAGCTCAGGACAGATTAGCAATCAGCCCCAGCATTTT. The variable domain in full, completed from reference TRBV18 and TRBJ1-5, reads NAGVMQNPRHLVRRRGQEARLRCSPMKGHSHVYWYRQLPEEGLKFMVYLQKENIIDESGMPKERFSAEFPKEGPSILRIQQVVRGDSAAYFCASSGQISNQPQHFGDGTRLSIL.

This clonotype showed up many times. J is TRBJ2-7 and V is TRBV18, with D possibly being TRBD2 (5 bases). Germline values: CDR1 KGHSH, CDR2 LQKENI. This CDR3 is built from 16 residues. V dropped 4 bases and J dropped 2 bases, with 18 bases sitting between them. DNA for the CDR3: TGTGCCAGCTCACGAGGAGGCTCCAGAGGGACCTACGAGCAGTACTTC. Protein sequence: CASSRGGSRGTYEQYF.

This clonotype appeared many times. The rearrangement links TRBV5-1 to TRBJ1-4; D is unclear. There are 15 residues in the CDR3. CDR1 and CDR2 from the germline V gene are SGHRS and YFSETQ. With 0 bases removed from V and 0 bases from J, the gap between germline ends came to 6 bases. The CDR3 region has the DNA TGCGCCAGCAGCTTGGGGGATGCAACTAATGAAAAACTGTTTTTT. Its protein product is CASSLGDATNEKLFF.

The sample holds many counts of this clonotype. J is TRBJ2-1 and V is TRBV5-1, with TRBD2 identical over 9 bases. Germline V CDR1 and CDR2: SGHRS, YFSETQ. The CDR3 totals 16 residues. V shed 4 bases and J 2 bases; nucleotides not matched to a gene: 7. The CDR3 nucleotides read TGCGCCAGCAGCCCTCAAGCGGGAGGAACCTACAATGAGCAGTTCTTC. Its translation: CASSPQAGGTYNEQFF.

In this sample, this clonotype turned up once. This could be a read error, since a much larger clone is one nucleotide away. The chain recombines TRBV12-3 or TRBV12-4 with TRBJ2-1; D is possibly TRBD1 (6 bases). The CDR3 runs 15 residues. V dropped 5 bases and J dropped 4 bases, with 15 bases sitting between them. Written as DNA, the CDR3 is TGTGCCAGCAGTGCACGGGACATGGGGTACAATGAGCAGTTCTTC. This sequence encodes CASSARDMGYNEQFF.

This clonotype was detected many times. The V gene is TRBV7-2, the J gene TRBJ2-7, with TRBD1 identical over 7 bases. The CDR3 is 13 residues long. The germline CDR1 and CDR2 sequences are SGHTA and FQGNSA. V lost 6 bases and J lost 12; bases outside the gene matches: 14. DNA for the CDR3: TGTGCCAGCAGTGGACGACAGGGCACGTTTCCGTACTTC. As protein: CASSGRQGTFPYF.

This clonotype showed up many times. The chain couples TRBV20-1 to TRBJ2-6; the D is unclear. This CDR3 region has 13 residues. Trimming cost V 2 bases and J 4 bases, with 6 bases left between them. The germline gives CDR1 DFQATT, CDR2 SNEGSKA (reference sequence). The chain's CDR3 is CSARFPGANVLTF. CDR3 DNA: TGCAGTGCTAGATTTCCCGGGGCCAACGTCCTGACTTTC.

The sample holds many counts of this clonotype. The rearrangement uses TRBV12-3 or TRBV12-4 and TRBJ2-5; TRBD1 is a possible D gene (5 bases). Trimming shortened V by 8 bases and J by 5 bases, and 21 bases separated the two germline ends. This CDR3 region has 15 residues. The DNA of the CDR3 is TGTGCCAGCGGGGTTACGGAAGGACATCGGGAGACCCAGTACTTC. This sequence encodes CASGVTEGHRETQYF.

This clonotype was counted ten times or more. The J gene is TRBJ2-7, the V gene TRBV27; tentative D call: TRBD2 (6 bases). The length of the CDR3 is 12 residues. The V end lost 5 bases, the J end lost 7 bases, and 12 bases lay between the germline ends. Germline V gives CDR1 MNHEY, CDR2 SMNVEV (reference sequence). The CDR3 reads CASSQIRGEQYF. In DNA form, the CDR3 reads TGTGCCAGCAGTCAAATCCGGGGGGAGCAGTACTTC.

Many counts were recorded for this clonotype. This chain connects TRBV6-5 to TRBJ2-5; 16 positions agree with TRBD2. Losses at the gene ends were 3 bases for V and 3 bases for J; bases not matched to a gene: 4. The germline V gene encodes CDR1 MNHEY and CDR2 SVGAGI. The CDR3 contains 17 residues. The CDR3 coding sequence is TGTGCCAGCAGTTATCTTGGGACTAGCGGGGGGGAAGAGACCCAGTACTTC. Protein: CASSYLGTSGGEETQYF.